Presented here are 28 T cell receptor beta chains from one specimen sequenced in a study of shared clonotypes between healthy human individuals. This table comes from immunoSEQ multiplex PCR, and its TCRdb copy is limited to in-frame clones, with some not included. This table holds 110,000 or so clones, around 71% found once. The material sequenced was memory CD8+ T cells sorted from blood. Noted subset: CD45RO+ cells pooled with CCR7-negative TemRA cells. The source is a woman aged 25 to 39 in good health.

The chain carries TRBV11-3 and TRBJ2-7; TRBD1 matches at 7 bases. The germline V gene has CDR1 SGHNT and CDR2 YENEEA. Trimming at V came to 2 bases and at J to 0 bases, leaving 1 base not matched to a gene. The CDR3 has 14 amino acids. This CDR3 reads CASSLTGDSYEQYF. CDR3 bases: TGTGCCAGCAGCTTAACAGGGGACTCCTACGAGCAGTACTTC.

The chain combines TRBV28 with TRBJ2-2; D not certain. With 2 bases removed from V and 0 bases from J, the gap between germline ends came to 13 bases. The CDR3 consists of 17 residues. Germline V lookup: CDR1 MDHEN, CDR2 SYDVKM. As DNA, the CDR3 is TGTGCCAGCAGTTTAAATGTGAGGACGCCGAACACCGGGGAGCTGTTTTTT. Translated, it gives CASSLNVRTPNTGELFF.

This chain uses TRBV7-9 with TRBJ2-1; D is uncertain. Looked up from germline, CDR1 is SEHNR and CDR2 is FQNEAQ (reference sequence). The CDR3 is 15 residues long. Trimming stripped 1 base from V and 6 bases from J, with 13 bases between. CDR3 sequence reads: CASSLGVSPANEQFF. The CDR3 coding sequence is TGTGCCAGCAGCTTAGGAGTCTCCCCAGCCAATGAGCAGTTCTTC.

For this clone: It differs at one base from a far larger clone, so likely a read error. V is TRBV28 and J is TRBJ2-5; D uncertain. This CDR3 is built from 14 residues. Per germline, CDR1 MDHEN and CDR2 SYDVKM. Deletions cut 5 bases from V and 4 bases from J, with 14 bases between. The CDR3 sequence: CASSEHAARETQYF. The CDR3 coding sequence is TGTGCCAGCAGTGAACACGCAGCACGAGAGACCCAGTACTTC.

This clone was observed a single time. The chain carries TRBV6-1 and TRBJ2-1; D unresolved. Germline V gene data show CDR1 as MNHNS and CDR2 as SASEGT. Trimming shortened V by 0 bases and J by 7 bases, and 10 bases separated the two germline ends. This CDR3 has 14 residues. The CDR3 bases are TGTGCCAGCAGTGAAGCCCTGCGTCAGAATGAGCAGTTCTTC. It specifies CASSEALRQNEQFF.

This chain uses TRBV18 with TRBJ2-2; no clear D. Germline V CDR1 and CDR2: KGHSH, LQKENI. This CDR3 has 14 residues. V was trimmed by 8 bases and J by 4 bases, leaving 14 bases between them. The CDR3 DNA sequence: TGTGCCAGCAGAGACACCTCCAGCACCGGGGAGCTGTTTTTT. Protein sequence: CASRDTSSTGELFF.

In this sample, this clone turned up many times. CDR3 in DNA: TGTGCCAGCAGCCAAGATGGACATTCTGGGGCCAACGTCCTGACTTTC. It yields the protein CASSQDGHSGANVLTF. The chain employs TRBV4-2 and TRBJ2-6; tentatively, D is TRBD1 (5 bases). The CDR3 consists of 16 residues. Germline CDR1 is LGHNA and CDR2 is YNFKEQ. Trimming cost V 0 bases and J 1 base, with 7 bases left between them.

The rearrangement joins TRBV5-1 to TRBJ2-7, with D uncertain. Trimming cost V 4 bases and J 0 bases, with 14 bases left between them. The CDR3 is 15 amino acids. The V gene's germline CDR1 is SGHRS and CDR2 YFSETQ. CDR3 sequence (DNA): TGCGCCAGCAGCCCCTCGCGGCACCCCTCCTACGAGCAGTACTTC. It codes for CASSPSRHPSYEQYF.

Note on this clone: The same CDR3 arises from other DNA sequences in this sample as well. The chain recombines TRBV9 with TRBJ2-7, with TRBD1 matching over 11 bases. Germline-derived CDR1 and CDR2 are SGDLS and YYNGEE. This CDR3 is built from 14 residues. Trimming cost V 3 bases and J 3 bases; bases outside gene matches: 2. This chain's CDR3 is CASSAGTGGYEQYF. Written as DNA, the CDR3 is TGTGCCAGCAGCGCAGGGACAGGGGGCTACGAGCAGTACTTC. Combining the CDR3 with reference TRBV9 and TRBJ2-7 gives the whole variable domain DSGVTQTPKHLITATGQRVTLRCSPRSGDLSVYWYQQSLDQGLQFLIQYYNGEERAKGNILERFSAQQFPDLHSELNLSSLELGDSALYFCASSAGTGGYEQYFGPGTRLTVT.

This chain joins TRBV7-2 and TRBJ2-7, with TRBD2 identical over 7 bases. Germline V gives CDR1 SGHTA, CDR2 FQGNSA. The CDR3 consists of 13 residues. Losses at the gene ends were 3 bases for V and 3 bases for J; bases not matched to a gene: 2. This CDR3 reads CASSFRDYYEQYF. The CDR3 DNA reads as TGTGCCAGCAGCTTCCGGGACTACTACGAGCAGTACTTC.

The chain carries TRBV28 and TRBJ2-7; possible D gene TRBD1, 6 bases. The germline V gene has CDR1 MDHEN and CDR2 SYDVKM. This CDR3 is built from 13 residues. V was shortened by 2 bases and J by 3 bases, with 8 bases between the two germline ends. CDR3 bases: TGTGCCAGCAGTTTAGGACAGATCTACGAGCAGTACTTC. Encoded protein: CASSLGQIYEQYF.

The table lists this clone with a count of one. The chain couples TRBV10-3 to TRBJ2-7; 7 bases line up with TRBD2. This CDR3 spans 16 amino acids. The V and J ends lost 4 bases and 0 bases, in that order; junction bases with no gene match: 9. Germline CDR1 reads ENHRY; CDR2 reads SYGVKD. Written as DNA, the CDR3 is TGTGCCATCAGTGCGGGAGGACGTTTACTCTCCTACGAGCAGTACTTC. As protein: CAISAGGRLLSYEQYF.

V gene TRBV22-1 combines with J gene TRBJ2-6; the DNA was not used to check the table's D call, TRBD1. TRBV22-1 constitutes a pseudogene. The CDR3 sequence is 13 residues long. In nucleotides, the CDR3 is TGTCCTGGCGAACAAAGTCGGGCCAACGTCCTGACTTTC. This gives the protein CPGEQSRANVLTF.

The chain joins TRBV5-6 to TRBJ2-5; no clear D. The DNA end is a closer match to TRBJ2-7, so the J assignment may be wrong. Germline V gives CDR1 SGHDT, CDR2 YYEEEE. This CDR3 region has 10 residues. CDR3 coding DNA: TGTGCCAGCAGCTTTGGCGAGCAGTACTTC. Its protein product is CASSFGEQYF.

V gene TRBV6-4 combines with J gene TRBJ2-6; maybe TRBD2 (6 bases). The germline CDR1 and CDR2 sequences are MRHNA and SNTAGT. This CDR3 is built from 17 residues. The V end was cut by 3 bases, the J end by 0 bases, with 12 bases between. As DNA, the CDR3 is TGTGCCAGCAGTGAGGAGGGTCTTGGCTCTGGGGCCAACGTCCTGACTTTC. The encoded protein is CASSEEGLGSGANVLTF.

The V gene is TRBV23-1, the J gene TRBJ2-2; D gene uncertain. TRBV23-1 is reported as an ORF; its role is uncertain. V gave up 9 bases and J gave up 4 bases, with 21 bases separating them. This CDR3 has 16 residues. The CDR3 nucleotides read TGCGCCAGGGTCGAGGAGCCTGATTTCGTCACCGGGGAGCTGTTTTTT. This encodes CARVEEPDFVTGELFF.

This clone came up many times. J is TRBJ2-6 and V is TRBV15; 7 bases are a match to TRBD1. Germline V gene data show CDR1 as LNHNV and CDR2 as YYDKDF (reference sequence). The V and J ends lost 1 base and 3 bases, in that order; junction bases with no gene match: 9. This CDR3 region has 18 residues. Written as DNA, the CDR3 is TGTGCCACCAGCAGAGTGGGGCCAGGGGGTGGTGGGGCCAACGTCCTGACTTTC. It specifies CATSRVGPGGGGANVLTF.

This clone was observed a handful of times. The sample carries other DNA sequences with the same CDR3. The chain combines TRBV6-5 with TRBJ1-2; TRBD1 agrees at 7 bases. The CDR3 consists of 15 residues. V lost 3 bases to trimming and J lost 4 bases; unmatched junction nucleotides: 8. CDR1 and CDR2 from the germline V gene are MNHEY and SVGAGI. This CDR3 is CASSYLTGRPYGYTF. The CDR3 DNA is TGTGCCAGCAGTTATCTGACAGGGAGGCCCTATGGCTACACCTTC.

This clone appeared once. Here the CDR3 DNA reads TGCGCCACCCAGCGGGAGGAGAACCAAGAGACCCAGTACTTC. Amino acid sequence: CATQREENQETQYF. The genes are TRBV10-2 and TRBJ2-5, with TRBD2 matching 9 bases. Trimming took 10 bases from V and 0 from J; bases not matched to a gene: 6. Germline lookup yields CDR1 WSHSY and CDR2 SAAADI. The CDR3 sequence is 14 residues long.

The J gene is TRBJ1-1, the V gene TRBV5-1; 7 bases are shared with TRBD1. V lost 0 bases and J lost 2; bases outside the gene matches: 7. Germline V gives CDR1 SGHRS, CDR2 YFSETQ. This CDR3 spans 16 amino acids. The CDR3 sequence: CASSLARTGRNTEAFF. The CDR3 bases are TGCGCCAGCAGCTTGGCAAGGACAGGTCGTAACACTGAAGCTTTCTTT.

This chain links TRBV9 with TRBJ1-2; 7 bases are a match to TRBD1. From germline, CDR1 is SGDLS and CDR2 YYNGEE. There are 15 residues in the CDR3. V gave up 0 bases and J gave up 1 base; unmatched junction bases: 3. CDR3 DNA sequence: TGTGCCAGCAGCGTAGGGACAGGAGATAACTATGGCTACACCTTC. Encoded protein: CASSVGTGDNYGYTF.

The rearrangement links TRBV6-5 to TRBJ2-7; D gene unclear. The CDR3 spans 14 residues. CDR1 is MNHEY and CDR2 is SVGAGI in the germline V gene. Between the trimmed V and J ends, which lost 5 bases and 3 bases, there was a span of 14 bases. The CDR3 protein is CASSTTETLYEQYF. The CDR3 nucleotides read TGTGCCAGCAGTACGACTGAGACTCTCTACGAGCAGTACTTC.

The chain carries TRBV27 and TRBJ2-1; maybe TRBD2 (7 bases). The CDR3 is 14 residues long. Germline V lookup: CDR1 MNHEY, CDR2 SMNVEV (reference sequence). Trimming removed 7 bases from V and 1 base from J, with 11 bases in between. CDR3 in amino acids: CASKGDYSYNEQFF. In nucleotides, the CDR3 is TGTGCCAGCAAGGGGGACTATTCCTACAATGAGCAGTTCTTC.

A few counts support this clone. The rearrangement uses TRBV5-4 and TRBJ2-5; D possibly corresponds to TRBD2 (7 bases). CDR1 and CDR2 from the germline V gene are SGHNT and YYREEE (reference sequence). V was trimmed by 4 bases and J by 1 base, leaving 14 bases between them. The CDR3 consists of 15 residues. The CDR3 nucleotides are TGTGCCAGCAGCCGCAGGGGAGGGGGCCAAGAGACCCAGTACTTC. Translated, it gives CASSRRGGGQETQYF. The variable domain in full, completed from reference TRBV5-4 and TRBJ2-5, reads ETGVTQSPTHLIKTRGQQVTLRCSSQSGHNTVSWYQQALGQGPQFIFQYYREEENGRGNFPPRFSGLQFPNYSSELNVNALELDDSALYLCASSRRGGGQETQYFGPGTRLLVL.

The V call is TRBV28, the J call TRBJ2-1; 9 bases map to TRBD2. This CDR3 contains 16 residues. CDR1 is MDHEN, CDR2 SYDVKM, per germline. Trimming removed 4 bases from V and 5 bases from J; junction bases left unmatched: 9. The CDR3 DNA follows: TGTGCCAGCAGTTCCTATGCGGGAGGGCCGCACAATGAGCAGTTCTTC. Translating it yields CASSSYAGGPHNEQFF.

The V and J genes are TRBV27 and TRBJ2-1, with TRBD2 identical over 9 bases. CDR1 is MNHEY, CDR2 SMNVEV, per germline (reference sequence). The CDR3 has 15 amino acids. The V and J ends lost 7 bases and 5 bases, in that order; junction bases with no gene match: 9. In nucleotides, the CDR3 is TGTGCCAGCACCCCCTATGCTAGCGGGAACAATGAGCAGTTCTTC. It translates to CASTPYASGNNEQFF.

The gene calls are TRBV6-4 and TRBJ2-5; 7 bases match TRBD2. Germline assignment: CDR1 MRHNA and CDR2 SNTAGT. The CDR3 totals 15 residues. With V trimmed by 3 bases and J by 5 bases, 9 bases remained unmatched. The CDR3 nucleotides are TGTGCCAGCAGTGAGTGTGGGAGGGTGCGGGAGACCCAGTACTTC. Translating it yields CASSECGRVRETQYF.

This clone was recorded a few times. This chain uses TRBV27 with TRBJ1-2, with 7 bases fitting TRBD1. The V segment lost 10 bases and the J segment 5 bases; nucleotides outside the gene matches: 10. The CDR3 length is 13 residues. The germline V gene encodes CDR1 MNHEY and CDR2 SMNVEV (reference sequence). CDR3 sequence: CATKPGQTYGYTF. As DNA, the CDR3 is TGTGCCACCAAACCGGGACAGACATATGGCTACACCTTC.